The 26 T cell receptor beta chains presented below share a single source sample, sequenced in a study of CD8 T cells in ankylosing spondylitis. Each CDR3 protein gets one entry after TCRdb re-called the 5' RACE reads with MiXCR. The profile shows about 160,000 distinct CDR3 sequences, approximately 16% of them singletons. The specimen was blood, either unsorted or a sorted T cell fraction (not recorded which). Receptors were obtained from a male donor with ankylosing spondylitis or in good health (not recorded which).

This clonotype was detected many times. The genes are TRBV15 and TRBJ1-2; 7 nucleotides agree with TRBD1. CDR1 and CDR2 from the germline V gene are LNHNV and YYDKDF (reference sequence). CDR3 size: 16 residues. The trim removed 0 bases at V and 5 bases at J, leaving 9 bases unmatched. CDR3 in amino acids: CATSRDMTGQRYGYTF. Written as DNA, the CDR3 is TGTGCCACCAGCAGAGATATGACAGGGCAGCGGTATGGCTACACCTTC.

This clonotype was recorded at least ten times. V and J are TRBV9 and TRBJ2-2; 8 nucleotides agree with TRBD1. The germline CDR1 and CDR2 sequences are SGDLS and YYNGEE. V was pared by 1 base and J by 8 bases, with 7 bases of the junction left unmatched. The CDR3 runs 15 residues. For the CDR3, the DNA is TGTGCCAGCAGCGTATTTCAGGGGGCCCTTGGGGAGCTGTTTTTT. Amino acid sequence: CASSVFQGALGELFF.

This sequence joins TRBV20-1 and TRBJ1-2, with D uncertain. The CDR3 length is 13 residues. The germline gives CDR1 DFQATT, CDR2 SNEGSKA (reference sequence). The V gene lost 5 bases and the J gene lost 2 bases, with 12 bases spanning the gap. CDR3 sequence: CSAHETGNYGYTF. The CDR3 DNA reads as TGCAGTGCTCATGAGACGGGGAACTATGGCTACACCTTC.

The V call is TRBV12-3 or TRBV12-4, the J call TRBJ2-5; 9 bases are a match to TRBD1. This CDR3 contains 17 residues. After removal of 4 bases from V and 3 bases from J, the junction contained 12 bases not matched to a gene. The CDR3 coding sequence is TGTGCCAGCAGTTCACCTCCTGGGACAGGGCTTAAAGAGACCCAGTACTTC. Translated, it gives CASSSPPGTGLKETQYF.

This clonotype was recorded a few times. This sequence joins TRBV28 and TRBJ2-2; possible D gene TRBD2, 6 bases. The V gene lost 6 bases and the J gene lost 4 bases, with 12 bases spanning the gap. This CDR3 is 14 amino acids long. Per the germline V gene, CDR1 is MDHEN and CDR2 is SYDVKM. The CDR3 sequence: CASRDMTSTGELFF. CDR3 DNA: TGTGCCAGCAGGGATATGACTAGCACCGGGGAGCTGTTTTTT.

The genes are TRBV12-3 or TRBV12-4 and TRBJ2-7, with TRBD1 as a possible D gene (6 bases). The CDR3 contains 11 residues. The V gene lost 6 bases and the J gene lost 6 bases, with 9 bases spanning the gap. CDR3 residues: CASRGQSEQYF. CDR3 in DNA: TGTGCCAGCAGAGGACAGTCCGAGCAGTACTTC.

This clonotype was detected ten times or more. The CDR3 loop is CSARDAGTSGYYEQYF. The CDR3 DNA reads as TGCAGTGCTAGAGATGCCGGGACTAGCGGATACTACGAGCAGTACTTC. V gene TRBV20-1 combines with J gene TRBJ2-7; TRBD2 matches at 11 bases. With V trimmed by 0 bases and J by 3 bases, 7 bases remained unmatched. The CDR3 runs to 16 residues. Germline loops: CDR1 DFQATT, CDR2 SNEGSKA (reference sequence).

This clonotype showed up just a few times. The rearrangement joins TRBV20-1 to TRBJ2-3, with 7 positions matching TRBD1. Trimming removed 6 bases from V and 1 base from J; junction bases left unmatched: 4. Germline CDR1 reads DFQATT; CDR2 reads SNEGSKA (reference sequence). This CDR3 contains 13 residues. As DNA, the CDR3 is TGCAGTGCCACAGGGGTACGCACAGATACGCAGTATTTT. Translated: CSATGVRTDTQYF.

There are many counts of this clonotype. This chain joins TRBV5-1 and TRBJ1-5; the match to TRBD1 covers 12 bases. The CDR3 consists of 15 residues. Germline assignment: CDR1 SGHRS and CDR2 YFSETQ. Trimming cost V 4 bases and J 9 bases; bases outside gene matches: 8. DNA for the CDR3: TGCGCCAGCAGCCCGGGACAGGGGGCTCCTTGGCCCCAGCATTTT. Encoded protein: CASSPGQGAPWPQHF.

This clonotype occurred many times. The chain couples TRBV12-3 or TRBV12-4 to TRBJ2-2, with no clear D. The CDR3 extends over 12 amino acids. The ends were cut back, 5 bases at V and 8 bases at J, with 9 bases in the middle. The CDR3: CASSRSQGELFF. The CDR3 region has the DNA TGTGCCAGCAGTCGATCTCAAGGGGAGCTGTTTTTT.

The chain joins TRBV3-1 to TRBJ2-1, with 8 bases lining up with TRBD2. The CDR3 length is 15 residues. Germline CDR1 is LGHDT and CDR2 is YNNKEL (reference sequence). Trimming at V came to 2 bases and at J to 2 bases, leaving 2 bases not matched to a gene. CDR3 DNA: TGTGCCAGCAGCCAATACGGGAGGGCCTACAATGAGCAGTTCTTC. Translation: CASSQYGRAYNEQFF.

The chain employs TRBV30 and TRBJ1-3; D not resolved. V shed 5 bases and J shed 0 bases, with 8 bases lying between them. In germline, CDR1 is GTSNPN, CDR2 SVGIG (reference sequence). CDR3 length: 13 amino acids. CDR3 sequence: CAWWPFSGNTIYF. CDR3 nucleotide sequence: TGTGCCTGGTGGCCGTTCTCTGGAAACACCATATATTTT.

This clonotype was counted many times. The rearrangement uses TRBV27 and TRBJ2-7, with 9 bases lining up with TRBD1. There are 14 residues in the CDR3. The V segment lost 5 bases and the J segment 4 bases; nucleotides outside the gene matches: 6. The V gene's germline CDR1 is MNHEY and CDR2 SMNVEV (reference sequence). In DNA, the CDR3 is TGTGCCAGCAGTCAGGACAGGGGTAATTACGAGCAGTACTTC. It yields the protein CASSQDRGNYEQYF.

Regarding this clonotype: One end of the junction varies from germline; a read error may be responsible. V is TRBV28 and J is TRBJ1-5; D uncertain. The CDR3 extends over 14 amino acids. Germline V gene sequence: CDR1 MDHEN, CDR2 SYDVKM. The chain's CDR3 is CANSLEPSNQPQHF. The CDR3 bases are TGTGCCAACAGTTTAGAACCGAGCAATCAGCCCCAGCATTTT.

In this sample, this clonotype turned up many times. The rearrangement joins TRBV5-1 to TRBJ2-1, with 7 bases fitting TRBD2. The trim removed 7 bases at V and 6 bases at J, leaving 4 bases unmatched. The germline V gene has CDR1 SGHRS and CDR2 YFSETQ. CDR3 size: 12 residues. CDR3 loop: CASGSGGNEQFF. In nucleotides, the CDR3 is TGCGCCAGCGGATCGGGGGGCAATGAGCAGTTCTTC.

This clonotype was detected ten times or more. The CDR3 nucleotides read TGCAGCGTTTTGGACGGGAGGGGGTCCTACGAGCAGTACTTC. Translating gives CSVLDGRGSYEQYF. This chain joins TRBV29-1 and TRBJ2-7; 8 positions agree with TRBD2. There are 14 residues in the CDR3. The V gene end was trimmed by 5 bases and the J gene end by 1 base; junction bases not matched to a gene: 7. In germline, CDR1 is SQVTM, CDR2 ANQGSEA.

The table lists this clonotype with many counts. The V gene is TRBV5-1, the J gene TRBJ2-4, with 7 bases aligning to TRBD1. The V gene end was trimmed by 4 bases and the J gene end by 3 bases; junction bases not matched to a gene: 10. There are 16 residues in the CDR3. CDR1 SGHRS and CDR2 YFSETQ come from the germline V gene. The CDR3 DNA sequence: TGCGCCAGCAGCACCGGGACAGACCTCGGCAAAAACATTCAGTACTTC. Translating it yields CASSTGTDLGKNIQYF.

This clonotype was recorded many times. The chain carries TRBV29-1 and TRBJ2-3, with 11 bases that match TRBD2. The V and J ends lost 2 bases and 3 bases, in that order; junction bases with no gene match: 7. Germline-derived CDR1 and CDR2 are SQVTM and ANQGSEA. The CDR3 totals 16 residues. Written as DNA, the CDR3 is TGCAGCGTTGAAAGAGGGGGACTAGCGGCTACAGATACGCAGTATTTT. Protein sequence: CSVERGGLAATDTQYF.

This clonotype was seen repeatedly, ten times or more. CDR3 nucleotide sequence: TGCGCCAGCAGCCCCGAGGATGGGGATACGCAGTATTTT. This codes for CASSPEDGDTQYF. The gene calls are TRBV4-1 and TRBJ2-3, with unresolved D. V was pared by 4 bases and J by 6 bases, with 11 bases between. This CDR3 is built from 13 residues. Germline V CDR1 and CDR2: MGHRA, YSYEKL.

CDR3 in DNA: TGCAGTGCTAGAGAGGGCAGCTCTGGAAACACCATATATTTT. This encodes CSAREGSSGNTIYF. The chain uses TRBV20-1 and TRBJ1-3, with no clear D. Germline values: CDR1 DFQATT, CDR2 SNEGSKA (reference sequence). V was clipped by 0 bases and J by 0 bases, with 6 bases between them. The CDR3 is made up of 14 amino acids.

This clonotype was recorded at least ten times. The V call is TRBV2, the J call TRBJ2-3; weak D call: TRBD2 (5 bases). Between the trimmed V and J ends, which lost 7 bases and 5 bases, there was a span of 13 bases. Germline V gives CDR1 SNHLY, CDR2 FYNNEI. The CDR3 sequence is 13 residues long. The CDR3: CASMHRERDTQYF. Here the CDR3 DNA reads TGTGCCAGCATGCACCGGGAAAGAGATACGCAGTATTTT.

This clonotype was recorded only once. A much larger clone lies a single base off, so this may be a read error. V and J are TRBV7-8 and TRBJ2-1; 7 nucleotides line up with TRBD2. Germline V gene lookup returns CDR1 SGHVS and CDR2 FQNEAQ. CDR3 size: 17 residues. This CDR3 is CAGSFQHTPSGYNEQFF. CDR3 nucleotides: TGTGCCGGCAGCTTCCAGCATACACCTAGCGGCTACAATGAGCAGTTCTTC.

V and J are TRBV28 and TRBJ2-4; perhaps TRBD1 as D (5 bases). CDR1 is MDHEN and CDR2 is SYDVKM in the germline V gene. The CDR3 covers 11 residues. Trimming stripped 3 bases from V and 11 bases from J, with 8 bases between. As DNA, the CDR3 is TGTGCCAGCAGTTTTGGGGCAGTTCAGTACTTC. Translating gives CASSFGAVQYF.

Ten or more counts support this clonotype. The V gene is TRBV5-1, the J gene TRBJ2-3; a weak D match, TRBD2 (5 bases). Trimming took 8 bases from V and 2 from J, leaving 9 bases between them. CDR1 is SGHRS, CDR2 YFSETQ, per germline. The CDR3 consists of 12 residues. The DNA for the CDR3 is TGCGCCAGTGCTAGCCTCACAGATACGCAGTATTTT. This codes for CASASLTDTQYF.

CDR3 in DNA: TGTGCCAGCAGTCCCGGGGGCAGCGCGTATGGCTACACCTTC. Amino acids: CASSPGGSAYGYTF. The genes are TRBV6-1 and TRBJ1-2, with D maybe TRBD1 (6 bases). The CDR3 length is 14 residues. Germline CDR1 MNHNS, CDR2 SASEGT. V lost 5 bases and J lost 5, with 15 bases in between.

This clonotype showed up just a few times. This chain connects TRBV4-2 to TRBJ1-5; D unclear. CDR1 is LGHNA and CDR2 is YNFKEQ in the germline V gene. Between the trimmed V and J ends, which lost 4 bases and 3 bases, there was a span of 16 bases. The CDR3 extends over 16 amino acids. The CDR3 sequence: CASSPRGRGDNQPQHF. The CDR3 nucleotides read TGTGCCAGCAGCCCCCGTGGGAGAGGTGACAATCAGCCCCAGCATTTT.